The present T cell receptor (beta chain) was sequenced within a study of blood T cell repertoires in COVID-19. Trimming removed 2 bases from V and 6 bases from J, with 14 bases in between. The CDR3 loop spans 14 amino acids. In germline, CDR1 is LGHDT, CDR2 YNNKEL (reference sequence). Original processing notes: By means of reference gene primer amplification, nucleated cell counts were estimated. Clones were read by immunoSEQ multiplex PCR, and TCRdb kept only the in-frame ones, dropping some. That table furnishes V, J and clone size, whereas the DNA furnished D and trimming. This table has about 60,000 clones, around nine tenths appearing once.

This clonotype was obtained from a man in his sixties with acute or convalescent COVID-19. V gene TRBV3-1 (or the pseudogene TRBV3-2) combines with J gene TRBJ2-7; maybe TRBD2 (6 bases). The sample comprised peripheral blood. Here the CDR3 reads CASSQSMTAGEQYF. DNA for the CDR3: TGTGCCAGCAGCCAATCTATGACAGCGGGCGAGCAGTACTTC.